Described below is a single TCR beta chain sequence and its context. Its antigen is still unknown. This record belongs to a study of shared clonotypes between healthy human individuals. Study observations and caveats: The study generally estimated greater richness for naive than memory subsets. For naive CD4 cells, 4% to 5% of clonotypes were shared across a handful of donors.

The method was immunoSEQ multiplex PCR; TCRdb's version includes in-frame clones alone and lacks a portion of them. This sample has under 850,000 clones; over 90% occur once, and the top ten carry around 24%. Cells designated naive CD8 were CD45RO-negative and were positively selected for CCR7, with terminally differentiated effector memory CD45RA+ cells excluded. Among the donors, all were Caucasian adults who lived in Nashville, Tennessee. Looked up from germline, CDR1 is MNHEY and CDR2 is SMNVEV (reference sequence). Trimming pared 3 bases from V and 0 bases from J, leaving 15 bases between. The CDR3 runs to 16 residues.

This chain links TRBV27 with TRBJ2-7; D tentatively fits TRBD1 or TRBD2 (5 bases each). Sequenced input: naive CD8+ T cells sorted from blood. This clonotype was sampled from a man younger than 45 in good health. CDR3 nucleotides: TGTGCCAGCAGTTTTCTCTCCGGGACCGCCTCCTACGAGCAGTACTTC. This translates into CASSFLSGTASYEQYF.